This T cell receptor (beta chain) emerged from a study of PD-1 blockade in classical Hodgkin lymphoma. Study observations and caveats: Significantly greater TCR diversity emerged by C4D1 in CD4+ cells but not CD8+ cells. Newly diagnosed patients were reported to exhibit reduced baseline TCR diversity relative to healthy donors. Baseline diversity resembling that of newly diagnosed patients was seen in complete responders.

Germline V gene lookup returns CDR1 SEHNR and CDR2 FQNEAQ (reference sequence). Trimming stripped 5 bases from V and 4 bases from J, with 7 bases between. CDR3 length equals 12 residues. In regard to this clone: Its antigen is unidentified.

Assay used: immunoSEQ multiplex PCR; TCRdb lists only in-frame clones, some missing. This table has tens of thousands of clones, roughly 86% appearing once. Relapses following autologous stem cell transplantation were seen in all patients, with brentuximab vedotin exposure varying. This TCR was recovered from a human donor with classical Hodgkin lymphoma. Sequenced material: peripheral blood mononuclear cells (PBMCs), taken before the second cycle of nivolumab. The chain links TRBV7-9 to TRBJ2-3; a possible D gene is TRBD1 (6 bases). CDR3 region: CASSTGPDTQYF. Written as DNA, the CDR3 is TGTGCCAGCAGCACAGGGCCAGATACGCAGTATTTT.